This entry describes one T cell receptor (beta chain). Its specificity is not known. At one end, the junction sequence differs from germline, possibly due to a read error. The data originate from a study of T cell responses to AZD1222 COVID-19 vaccine. The CDR3 is made up of 13 amino acids. Looked up from germline, CDR1 is SEHNR and CDR2 is FQNEAQ (reference sequence). Method: immunoSEQ multiplex PCR; TCRdb's copy keeps in-frame clones and lacks some. The sample has 150,000 to 200,000 clones; roughly 94% are singletons. Study-level points and caveats: CD4 TCRs associated with vaccination spanned spike, dominating at 160-218 and 743-854. Clonal diversity was possibly underestimated; the donors were predominantly white British and more often female.

This chain uses TRBV7-9 with TRBJ1-5; tentatively, D is TRBD1 (6 bases). The sequence was collected from an adult in good health. The source was peripheral blood, collected on day 0 of AZD1222 vaccination. The CDR3 DNA sequence: TGTGCCAGCACCTTAGGGGGGGATCAGCCCCAGCATTTT. Translated, it gives CASTLGGDQPQHF. Full variable domain (rest looked up from reference TRBV7-9 and TRBJ1-5): DTGVSQNPRHKITKRGQNVTFRCDPISEHNRLYWYRQTLGQGPEFLTYFQNEAQLEKSRLLSDRFSAERPKGSFSTLEIQRTEQGDSAMYLCASTLGGDQPQHFGDGTRLSIL.